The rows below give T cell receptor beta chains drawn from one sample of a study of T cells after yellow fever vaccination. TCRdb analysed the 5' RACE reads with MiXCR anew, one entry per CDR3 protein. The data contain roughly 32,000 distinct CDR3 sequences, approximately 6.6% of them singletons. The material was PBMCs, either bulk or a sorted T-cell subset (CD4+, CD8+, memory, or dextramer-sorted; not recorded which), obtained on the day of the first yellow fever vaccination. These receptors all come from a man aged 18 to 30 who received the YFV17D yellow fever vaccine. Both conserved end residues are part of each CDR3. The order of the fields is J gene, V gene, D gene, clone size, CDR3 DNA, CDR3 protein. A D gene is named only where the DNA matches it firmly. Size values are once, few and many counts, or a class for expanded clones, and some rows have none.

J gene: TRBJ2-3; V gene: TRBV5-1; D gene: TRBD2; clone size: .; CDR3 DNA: TGCGCCAGCAGCTTGAGCGGGGGGGCCGCAGATACGCAGTATTTT; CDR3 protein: CASSLSGGAADTQYF
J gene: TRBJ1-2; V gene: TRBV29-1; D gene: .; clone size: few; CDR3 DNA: TGCAGCGTGGGGCAGGGGACGAACTATGGCTACACCTTC; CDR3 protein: CSVGQGTNYGYTF
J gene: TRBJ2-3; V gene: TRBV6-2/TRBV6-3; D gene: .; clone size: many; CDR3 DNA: TGTGCCAGCAGTTCAATTCAGGGGGGTACTAGCACAGATACGCAGTATTTT; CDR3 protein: CASSSIQGGTSTDTQYF
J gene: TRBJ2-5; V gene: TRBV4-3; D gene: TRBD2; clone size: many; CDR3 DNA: TGCGCCAGCAGCAGTCAACGCGGGGGTCAAGAGACCCAGTACTTC; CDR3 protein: CASSSQRGGQETQYF
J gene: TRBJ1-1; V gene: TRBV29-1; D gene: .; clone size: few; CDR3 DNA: TGCAGCGTTGGGGACGGCGAAGCTTTCTTT; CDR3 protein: CSVGDGEAFF
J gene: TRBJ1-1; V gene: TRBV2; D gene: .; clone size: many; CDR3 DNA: TGTGCCAGCAGTGTTGGGACTGAAGCTTTCTTT; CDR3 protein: CASSVGTEAFF
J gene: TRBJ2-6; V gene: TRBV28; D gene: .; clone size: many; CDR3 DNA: TGTGCCAGCAGTTTGGCCGACATCTCTGGGGCCAACGTCCTGACTTTC; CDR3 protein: CASSLADISGANVLTF
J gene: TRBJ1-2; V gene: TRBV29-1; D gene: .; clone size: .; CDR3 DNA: TGCAGCGTCGCCTATGACACCTCGAGGGGGGGCTACACCTTC; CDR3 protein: CSVAYDTSRGGYTF
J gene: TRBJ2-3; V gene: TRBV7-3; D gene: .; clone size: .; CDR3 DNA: TGTGCCAGCAGCTTAGACAGTGGCACAGATACGCAGTATTTT; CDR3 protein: CASSLDSGTDTQYF
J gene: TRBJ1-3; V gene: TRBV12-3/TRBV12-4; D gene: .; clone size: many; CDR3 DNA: TGTGCCAGCGGCAGCTCTGGAAACACCATATATTTT; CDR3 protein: CASGSSGNTIYF
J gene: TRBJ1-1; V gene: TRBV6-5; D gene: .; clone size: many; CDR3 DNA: TGTGCCAGCAGTTCCCCCTTTGAGAACACTGAAGCTTTCTTT; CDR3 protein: CASSSPFENTEAFF
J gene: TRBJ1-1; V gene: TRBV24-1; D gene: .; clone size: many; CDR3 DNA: TGTGCCACCAGGGACGACCAAAACACTGAAGCTTTCTTT; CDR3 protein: CATRDDQNTEAFF
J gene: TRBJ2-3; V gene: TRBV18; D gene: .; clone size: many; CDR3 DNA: TGTGCCAGCTCACCAATTCATGACTACCTACGCACAGATACGCAGTATTTT; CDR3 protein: CASSPIHDYLRTDTQYF
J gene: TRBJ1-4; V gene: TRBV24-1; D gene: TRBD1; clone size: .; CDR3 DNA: TGTGCCACCAGTGATCCCCGCCAGGACAGGGAACAGCATCACCCGCAGGGAGAACTGTTTTTT; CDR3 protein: CATSDPRQDREQHHPQGELFF
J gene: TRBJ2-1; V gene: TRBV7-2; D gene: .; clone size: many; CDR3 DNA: TGTGCCAGCAGCTTTCAACCGGACATCTATAGTGAGCAGTTCTTC; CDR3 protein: CASSFQPDIYSEQFF
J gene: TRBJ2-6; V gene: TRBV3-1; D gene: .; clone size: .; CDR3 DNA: TGTGCCAGCAGCCAGCAGGTCCCTGGGACCAACGTCCTGACTTTC; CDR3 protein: CASSQQVPGTNVLTF
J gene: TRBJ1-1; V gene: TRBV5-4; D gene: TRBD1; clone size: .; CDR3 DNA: TGTGCCAGCAGCTTACCACAGGGGGCAAGGAACACTGAAGCTTTCTTT; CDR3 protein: CASSLPQGARNTEAFF
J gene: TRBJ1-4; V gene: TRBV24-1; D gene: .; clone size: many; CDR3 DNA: TGTGCCACCACAGGGGCGAGATCGGAAAAACTGTTTTTT; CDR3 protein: CATTGARSEKLFF
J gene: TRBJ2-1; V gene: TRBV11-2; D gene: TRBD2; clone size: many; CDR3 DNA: TGTGCCAGCAGCCGCCCCGGGACTAGGTTTCAAAATGAGCAGTTCTTC; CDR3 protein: CASSRPGTRFQNEQFF
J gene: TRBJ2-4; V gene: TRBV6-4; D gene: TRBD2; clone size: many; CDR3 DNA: TGTGCCAGCAGTGCTGAAGCGGGGTTAGCCAAAAACATTCAGTACTTC; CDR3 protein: CASSAEAGLAKNIQYF
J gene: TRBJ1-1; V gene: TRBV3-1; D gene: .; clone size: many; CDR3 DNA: TGTGCCAGCAGCCCTGGATTTGGATTTAACACTGAAGCTTTCTTT; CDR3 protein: CASSPGFGFNTEAFF
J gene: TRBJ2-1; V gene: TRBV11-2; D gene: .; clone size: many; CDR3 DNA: TGTGCCAGCAGCTTAGATGTGGCCCAGACCAACGAGCAGTTCTTC; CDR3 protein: CASSLDVAQTNEQFF
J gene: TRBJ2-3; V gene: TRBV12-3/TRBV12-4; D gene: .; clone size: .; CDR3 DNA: TGTGCCAGCAGCCGACAGACAGATACGCAGTATTTT; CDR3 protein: CASSRQTDTQYF
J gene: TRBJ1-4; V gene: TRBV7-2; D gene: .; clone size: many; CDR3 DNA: TGTGCCAGCAGCCTAACAGCAATACCTAATGAAAAACTGTTTTTT; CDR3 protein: CASSLTAIPNEKLFF
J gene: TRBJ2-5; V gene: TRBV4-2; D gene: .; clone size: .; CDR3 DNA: TGTGCCAGCAGCCGGACCGGGGGGCCGGGGGAGACCCAGTACTTC; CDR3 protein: CASSRTGGPGETQYF
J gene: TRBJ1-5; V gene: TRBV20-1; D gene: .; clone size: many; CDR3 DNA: TGCAGTGCTAGAGAGGGGCTAGCTCAGCCCCAGCATTTT; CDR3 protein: CSAREGLAQPQHF
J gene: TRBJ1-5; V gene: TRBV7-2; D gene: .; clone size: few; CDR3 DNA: TGTGCCAGCAGCTTAGAGTGGTCAGGGCCCCAGCATTTT; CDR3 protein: CASSLEWSGPQHF
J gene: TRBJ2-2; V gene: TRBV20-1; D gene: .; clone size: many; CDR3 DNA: TGCAGTGCTAGTCGGGGGGCCGTCACCGGGGAGCTGTTTTTT; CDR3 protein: CSASRGAVTGELFF
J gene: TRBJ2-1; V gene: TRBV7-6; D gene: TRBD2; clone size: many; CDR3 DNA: TGTGCCAGCAGCTTGGGTTCTAGCGGAACCTACAATGAGCAGTTCTTC; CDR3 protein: CASSLGSSGTYNEQFF
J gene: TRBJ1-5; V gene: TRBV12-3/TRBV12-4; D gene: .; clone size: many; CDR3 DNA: TGTGCCAGCTGCGGGGTTAATAGCAATCAGCCCCAGCATTTT; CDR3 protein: CASCGVNSNQPQHF
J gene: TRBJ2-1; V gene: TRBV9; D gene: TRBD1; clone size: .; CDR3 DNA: TGTGCCAGCAGCGTTAGGGACAGGGGGCACAATGAGCAGTTCTTC; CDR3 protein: CASSVRDRGHNEQFF